The 3 T cell receptor beta chains below all came from one sample that was sequenced in a study of cytomegalovirus exposure and HLA in healthy donors. PCR employed 60 Vbeta and 13 Jbeta primers. Profiling relied on immunoSEQ multiplex PCR, and the TCRdb table lists in-frame clones only, not all of them. The repertoire table contains approximately 190,000 clones. Sequenced material: PBMCs. These TCRs come from a man between 25 and 39 years old in good health and CMV-seronegative.

Comment on this clone: One end of the junction is discordant with germline, which a read error may explain. The sample contains more than one DNA sequence encoding this CDR3. The chain joins TRBV11-2 to TRBJ2-3; TRBD2 agrees at 8 bases. This CDR3 is built from 15 residues. Germline CDR1 SGHAT, CDR2 FQNNGV. CDR3 DNA sequence: TGTGCCAGCAGCTTATTGGCGGGGGGCACCGATACGCAGTATTTT. Protein product: CASSLLAGGTDTQYF.

The chain recombines TRBV5-8 with TRBJ2-7, with a tentative D call TRBD2 (6 bases). This CDR3 contains 14 residues. Trimming took 5 bases from V and 0 from J, leaving 12 bases between them. The germline CDR1 and CDR2 sequences are SGHTS and YDEGEE. The DNA for the CDR3 is TGTGCCAGCAGGCGGGTCGGGGGCTCCTACGAGCAGTACTTC. Protein product: CASRRVGGSYEQYF. The entire variable domain, with the rest obtained from reference TRBV5-8 and TRBJ2-7, is as follows: EAGVTQSPTHLIKTRGQQATLRCSPISGHTSVYWYQQALGLGLQFLLWYDEGEERNRGNFPPRFSGRQFPNYSSELNVNALELEDSALYLCASRRVGGSYEQYFGPGTRLTVT.

V and J are TRBV9 and TRBJ1-2; TRBD1 is a possible D gene (6 bases). The CDR3 consists of 15 residues. The V end lost 3 bases, the J end lost 4 bases, and 16 bases lay between the germline ends. The V gene's germline CDR1 is SGDLS and CDR2 YYNGEE. In DNA, the CDR3 is TGTGCCAGCAGCGCTTGGGGGGGCAGCAGCTATGGCTACACCTTC. This codes for CASSAWGGSSYGYTF.